This T cell receptor beta chain was sequenced in a study of tumor-infiltrating lymphocytes in oesophageal squamous cell carcinoma. Germline values: CDR1 MNHEY, CDR2 SVGAGI. There are 16 residues in the CDR3. From the PCR reads, TCRdb called clonotypes with MiXCR, one entry per CDR3 protein. Here the sample spans about 12,000 distinct CDR3 sequences, more than 45% being singletons. Concerning this clonotype: The junction differs from germline at one of its ends, possibly a read error.

The V and J genes are TRBV6-5 and TRBJ1-6; 7 bases match TRBD1. Sequenced: esophageal tumor tissue. The origin of this receptor is a female donor with esophageal squamous cell carcinoma. CDR3 sequence: CASSEGLIRGAYEQYF. Written as DNA, the CDR3 is TGTGCCAGCAGTGAAGGTTTGATCAGGGGGGCCTACGAGCAGTACTTT.